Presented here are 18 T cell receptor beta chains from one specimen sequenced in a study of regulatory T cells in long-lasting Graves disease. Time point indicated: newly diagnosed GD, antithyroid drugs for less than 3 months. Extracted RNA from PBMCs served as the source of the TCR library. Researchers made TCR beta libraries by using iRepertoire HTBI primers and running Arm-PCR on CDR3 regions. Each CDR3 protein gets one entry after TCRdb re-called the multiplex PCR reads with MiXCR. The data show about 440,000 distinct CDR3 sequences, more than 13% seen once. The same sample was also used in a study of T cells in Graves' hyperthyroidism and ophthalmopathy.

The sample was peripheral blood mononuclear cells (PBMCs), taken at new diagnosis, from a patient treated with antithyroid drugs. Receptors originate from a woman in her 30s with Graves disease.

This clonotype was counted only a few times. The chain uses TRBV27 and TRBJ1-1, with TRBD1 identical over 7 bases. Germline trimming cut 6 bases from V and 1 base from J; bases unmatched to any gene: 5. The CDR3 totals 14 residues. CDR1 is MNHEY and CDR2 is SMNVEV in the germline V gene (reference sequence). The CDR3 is CASRQGVANTEAFF. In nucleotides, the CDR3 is TGTGCCAGCAGGCAGGGGGTGGCGAACACTGAAGCTTTCTTT.

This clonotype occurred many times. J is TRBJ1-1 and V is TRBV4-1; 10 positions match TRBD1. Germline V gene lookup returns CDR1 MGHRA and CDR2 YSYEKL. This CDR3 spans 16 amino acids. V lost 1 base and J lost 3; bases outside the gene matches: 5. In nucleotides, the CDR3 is TGCGCCAGCAGCCAAGTCGACGACAGGGGGCACACTGAAGCTTTCTTT. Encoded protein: CASSQVDDRGHTEAFF.

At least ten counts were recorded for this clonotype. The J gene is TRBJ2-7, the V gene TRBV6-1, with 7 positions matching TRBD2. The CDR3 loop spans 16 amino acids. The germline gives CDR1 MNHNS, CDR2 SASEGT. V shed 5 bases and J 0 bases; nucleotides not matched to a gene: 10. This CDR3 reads CASSPRGGRSSYEQYF. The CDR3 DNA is TGTGCCAGCAGTCCCCGCGGGGGTCGAAGCTCCTACGAGCAGTACTTC.

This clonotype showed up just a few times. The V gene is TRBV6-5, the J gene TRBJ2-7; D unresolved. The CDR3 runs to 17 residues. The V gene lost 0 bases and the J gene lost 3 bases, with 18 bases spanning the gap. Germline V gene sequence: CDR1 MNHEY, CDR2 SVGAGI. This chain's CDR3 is CASSYSAPAQLVYEQYF. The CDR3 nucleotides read TGTGCCAGCAGTTACTCAGCCCCTGCGCAGCTAGTCTACGAGCAGTACTTC.

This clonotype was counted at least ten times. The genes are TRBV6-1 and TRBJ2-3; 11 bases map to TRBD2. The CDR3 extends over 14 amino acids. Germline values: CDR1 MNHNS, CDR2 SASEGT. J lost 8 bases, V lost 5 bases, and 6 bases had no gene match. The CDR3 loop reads CASSIAGGPVTQYF. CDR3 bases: TGTGCCAGCAGTATAGCGGGAGGGCCCGTTACGCAGTATTTT.

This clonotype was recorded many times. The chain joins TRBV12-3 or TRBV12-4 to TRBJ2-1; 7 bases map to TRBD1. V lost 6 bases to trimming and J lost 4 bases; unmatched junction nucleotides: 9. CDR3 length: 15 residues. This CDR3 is CASRHAGGRYNEQFF. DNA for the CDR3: TGTGCCAGCAGACACGCAGGGGGTCGTTACAATGAGCAGTTCTTC.

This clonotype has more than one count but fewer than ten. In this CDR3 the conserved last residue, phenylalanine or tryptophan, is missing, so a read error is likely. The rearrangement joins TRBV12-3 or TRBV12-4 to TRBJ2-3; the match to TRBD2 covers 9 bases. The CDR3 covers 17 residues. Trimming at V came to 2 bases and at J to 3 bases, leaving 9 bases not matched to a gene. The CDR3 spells CASSLLGAGGRTDTQYS. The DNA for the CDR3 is TGTGCCAGCAGTTTATTGGGGGCGGGAGGGCGGACAGATACGCAGTATTCT.

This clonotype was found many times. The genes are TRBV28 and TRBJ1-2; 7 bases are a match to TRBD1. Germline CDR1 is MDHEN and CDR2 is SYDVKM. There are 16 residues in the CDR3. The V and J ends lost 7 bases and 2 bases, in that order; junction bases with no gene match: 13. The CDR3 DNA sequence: TGTGCCAGCACACTCAAATTGGGGACAGACAACTATGGCTACACCTTC. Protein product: CASTLKLGTDNYGYTF.

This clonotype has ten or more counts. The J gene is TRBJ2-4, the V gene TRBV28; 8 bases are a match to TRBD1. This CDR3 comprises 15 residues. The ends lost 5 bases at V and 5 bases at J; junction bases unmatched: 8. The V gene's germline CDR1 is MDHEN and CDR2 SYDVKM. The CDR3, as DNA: TGTGCCAGCAGTCAACCAGGGGGCTTGGAAAACATTCAGTACTTC. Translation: CASSQPGGLENIQYF.

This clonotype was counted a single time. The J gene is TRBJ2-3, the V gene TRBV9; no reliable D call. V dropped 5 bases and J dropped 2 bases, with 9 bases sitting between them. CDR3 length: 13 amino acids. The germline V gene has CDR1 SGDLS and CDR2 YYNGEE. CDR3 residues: CASSDMSTDTQYF. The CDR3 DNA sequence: TGTGCCAGCAGTGACATGTCCACAGATACGCAGTATTTT.

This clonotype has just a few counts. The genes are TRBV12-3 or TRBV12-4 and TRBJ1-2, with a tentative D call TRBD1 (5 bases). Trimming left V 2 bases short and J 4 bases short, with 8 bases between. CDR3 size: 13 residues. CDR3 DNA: TGTGCCAGCAGTTTAAGACAGATCTATGGCTACACCTTC. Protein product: CASSLRQIYGYTF.

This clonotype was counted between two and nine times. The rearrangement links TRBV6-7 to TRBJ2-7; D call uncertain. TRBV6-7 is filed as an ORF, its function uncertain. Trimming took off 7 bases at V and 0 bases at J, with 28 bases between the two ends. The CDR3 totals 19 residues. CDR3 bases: TGTGCCAGCAACTCGCGCATGGGCCCGCTCCCCAACCCCTCCTACGAGCAGTACTTC. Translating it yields CASNSRMGPLPNPSYEQYF.

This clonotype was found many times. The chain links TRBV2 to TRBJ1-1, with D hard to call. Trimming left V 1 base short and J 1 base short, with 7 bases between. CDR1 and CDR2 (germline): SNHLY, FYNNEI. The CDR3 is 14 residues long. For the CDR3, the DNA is TGTGCCAGCAGTGAAGTTCGGGGGAACACTGAAGCTTTCTTT. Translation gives CASSEVRGNTEAFF.

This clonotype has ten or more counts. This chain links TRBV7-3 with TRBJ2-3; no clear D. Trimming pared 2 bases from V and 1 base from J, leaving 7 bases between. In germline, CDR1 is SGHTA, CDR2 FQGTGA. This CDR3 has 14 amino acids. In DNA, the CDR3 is TGTGCCAGCAGCTTAGCGGATCGCACAGATACGCAGTATTTT. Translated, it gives CASSLADRTDTQYF.

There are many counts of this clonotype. The CDR3 sequence: CATSDGTAGEQYF. CDR3 nucleotides: TGTGCCACCAGTGACGGGACCGCGGGGGAGCAGTACTTC. The rearrangement uses TRBV24-1 and TRBJ2-7; a weak D match, TRBD2 (6 bases). The ends were cut back, 4 bases at V and 7 bases at J, with 13 bases in the middle. The germline CDR1 and CDR2 sequences are KGHDR and SFDVKD. CDR3 length: 13 amino acids.

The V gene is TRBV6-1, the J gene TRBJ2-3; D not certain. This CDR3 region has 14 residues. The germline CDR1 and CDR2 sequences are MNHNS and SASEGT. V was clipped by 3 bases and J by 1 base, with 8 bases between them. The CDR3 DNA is TGTGCCAGCAGTGACGGACCTGGCACAGATACGCAGTATTTT. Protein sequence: CASSDGPGTDTQYF.

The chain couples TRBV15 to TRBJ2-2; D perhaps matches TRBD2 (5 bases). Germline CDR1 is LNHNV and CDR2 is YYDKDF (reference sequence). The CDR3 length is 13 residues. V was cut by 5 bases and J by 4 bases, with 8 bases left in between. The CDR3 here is CATSPGITGELFF. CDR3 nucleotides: TGTGCCACCAGCCCGGGAATCACCGGGGAGCTGTTTTTT.

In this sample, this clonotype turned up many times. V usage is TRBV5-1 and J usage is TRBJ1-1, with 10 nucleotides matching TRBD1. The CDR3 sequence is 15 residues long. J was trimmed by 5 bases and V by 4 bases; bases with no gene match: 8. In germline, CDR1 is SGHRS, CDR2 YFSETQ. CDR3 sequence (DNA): TGCGCCAGCAGCCTGCGACAGGGGGCTTCGACTGAAGCTTTCTTT. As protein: CASSLRQGASTEAFF.